Sequencing of this TCR beta chain was carried out in a study of cytomegalovirus exposure and HLA in healthy donors. Regarding the study as a whole: In a later analysis, a missense DCLRE1C variant was linked to TCR beta V- and J-gene trimming. Among TCR beta chains of equal frequency, HLA-associated ones were more clonally expanded in a later analysis.

Each donor was nominally healthy when sampled (though unrecorded immune exposures were likely). CDR3 length: 14 amino acids. Per germline, CDR1 MNHEY and CDR2 SVGAGI. Comment on this clone: Its antigen is still unknown.

The PCR had 60 Vbeta and 13 Jbeta primers. Measured with immunoSEQ multiplex PCR; TCRdb has only the in-frame clones, and not every one. The sample comprises around 170,000 clones, around 81% of which are singletons, and 1.5% to 1.8% rests with the top ten. The TCR sequence derives from a man aged 40-49 years in good health and CMV-seronegative. Sequenced sample: PBMCs. The V gene is TRBV6-5, the J gene TRBJ2-7; tentative D call: TRBD2 (5 bases). The J call could be wrong; TRBJ2-5 is a better fit for the DNA end. For the CDR3, the DNA is TGTGCCAGCAGCAGGACTGCAAGGAGAGAGACCCAGTACTTC. Its protein product is CASSRTARRETQYF.